This TCR beta chain originates from a study of CD8 T cells in ankylosing spondylitis. Study-level findings and limits: Reportedly, matched ankylosing spondylitis synovial fluid was significantly enriched for disease-linked clones. The authors found the disease-linked clones to be CD8+ and relatively rare in peripheral blood. Earlier reports found some motif variants in synovial fluid and blood in reactive arthritis.

TCRdb recomputed calls from the 5' RACE reads with MiXCR, one row per CDR3 protein. This table has around 150,000 distinct CDR3 sequences, 7% to 8% appearing once. CDR1 is SGHRS and CDR2 is YFSETQ in the germline V gene. V trimming: 4 bases; J trimming: 5 bases; junction bases outside the gene matches: 4. There are 15 residues in the CDR3. This clonotype was counted many times. Its antigen remains unidentified. The V gene is TRBV5-1, the J gene TRBJ2-4, with 12 bases matching TRBD1. Sequencing was done on a sample of blood, either unsorted or a sorted T cell fraction (not recorded which). The TCR originated in a female donor with ankylosing spondylitis or in good health (not recorded which). CDR3 sequence: CASSTGTGGENIQYF. The CDR3 DNA follows: TGCGCCAGCAGCACGGGGACAGGGGGCGAAAACATTCAGTACTTC.